These 4 T cell receptor beta chains were all obtained from the same sample, sequenced in a study of shared clonotypes between healthy human individuals. Libraries were prepared by immunoSEQ multiplex PCR; TCRdb keeps only in-frame clonotypes and omits some of them. The sample contains roughly 1,500,000 clones, 95% to 99% of which appear only once. Sequenced sample: naive CD4+ T cells sorted from blood. Specified subset: CD45RA+ positively selected. Every receptor here comes from a man aged 25-40 years in good health.

The rearrangement links TRBV11-2 to TRBJ2-2; 7 nucleotides agree with TRBD2. The V gene end was trimmed by 10 bases and the J gene end by 0 bases; junction bases not matched to a gene: 8. Germline V CDR1 and CDR2: SGHAT, FQNNGV. This CDR3 spans 15 amino acids. CDR3 loop: CATGASGANTGELFF. In DNA, the CDR3 is TGTGCCACAGGTGCTAGCGGAGCGAACACCGGGGAGCTGTTTTTT.

The V call is TRBV7-2, the J call TRBJ2-7, with 9 bases that match TRBD2. Trimming cost V 3 bases and J 5 bases; bases outside gene matches: 5. The CDR3 totals 14 residues. CDR1 is SGHTA and CDR2 is FQGNSA in the germline V gene. CDR3 amino acids: CASSLGLAYDEQYF. The CDR3 bases are TGTGCCAGCAGCTTGGGACTAGCCTACGACGAGCAGTACTTC.

J is TRBJ1-2 and V is TRBV7-2; no clear D gene. CDR1 is SGHTA, CDR2 FQGNSA, per germline. This CDR3 has 14 amino acids. The V and J ends lost 4 bases and 6 bases respectively, with 15 bases between them. The CDR3 reads CASSSGPSSDGYTF. The CDR3 region has the DNA TGTGCCAGCAGCTCTGGACCCTCCTCAGATGGCTACACCTTC.

The table lists this clone with a count of one. This chain connects TRBV11-2 to TRBJ2-7, with 7 bases aligning to TRBD1. J gave up 2 bases and V 2 bases, and 3 bases lay outside the gene matches. Germline CDR1 reads SGHAT; CDR2 reads FQNNGV. The CDR3 loop spans 14 amino acids. The CDR3 coding sequence is TGTGCCAGCAGCTTAATTAGGGGGCCCTACGAGCAGTACTTC. Its translation: CASSLIRGPYEQYF. Together with reference TRBV11-2 and TRBJ2-7, the CDR3 gives the full variable domain: EAGVAQSPRYKIIEKRQSVAFWCNPISGHATLYWYQQILGQGPKLLIQFQNNGVVDDSQLPKDRFSAERLKGVDSTLKIQPAKLEDSAVYLCASSLIRGPYEQYFGPGTRLTVT.